This TCR beta chain was obtained from a study of graft-versus-host responses after intestinal transplantation. Study-wide context: All recipients were transplanted with multivisceral, liver-intestinal, or isolated intestinal grafts. Recipients uniformly received anti-thymocyte globulin induction, followed by tacrolimus and steroids for three to four years.

Overall study results and limits: Recipient-marrow GvH clones were detected, some having first appeared in ileum or blood.

For this clone: What it recognizes is unknown.

Produced via immunoSEQ multiplex PCR; TCRdb's table is partial and in-frame only. In the table there are around 20,000 clones, about nine tenths of which are singletons. The CDR3 has 15 amino acids. CDR1 and CDR2 (germline): MNHEY, SVGAGI. V dropped 5 bases and J dropped 5 bases, with 15 bases sitting between them. This clonotype originated in a human patient who received an intestinal transplant, so some T cells may come from the graft donor. The material was PBMCs, obtained roughly 390 days after transplant. The chain has TRBV6-5 and TRBJ1-4, with TRBD1 as a possible D gene (5 bases). The CDR3 loop is CASSALGKGNEKLFF. The CDR3 region has the DNA TGTGCCAGCAGTGCCCTGGGCAAGGGGAATGAAAAACTGTTTTTT.